The T cell receptor (beta chain) under discussion was sequenced for a study of T cell responses to AZD1222 COVID-19 vaccine. The CDR3 extends over 13 amino acids. The germline CDR1 and CDR2 sequences are MNHEY and SVGAGI. Trimming cost V 3 bases and J 2 bases, with 7 bases left between them. Sequencing used immunoSEQ multiplex PCR; TCRdb keeps in-frame clones, though not all of them. The sample contains tens of thousands of clones, roughly 85% of which appear only once. On this clone itself: The antigen remains unidentified.

The study's findings and limits: The study sampled repertoires only after the peak T cell response.

Source: peripheral blood, taken on day 0 of AZD1222 vaccination. The chain carries TRBV6-5 and TRBJ1-2; D remains ambiguous. This receptor was identified in an adult in good health. The CDR3 sequence: CASSYGWNYGYTF. DNA of the CDR3: TGTGCCAGCAGTTATGGGTGGAACTATGGCTACACCTTC.